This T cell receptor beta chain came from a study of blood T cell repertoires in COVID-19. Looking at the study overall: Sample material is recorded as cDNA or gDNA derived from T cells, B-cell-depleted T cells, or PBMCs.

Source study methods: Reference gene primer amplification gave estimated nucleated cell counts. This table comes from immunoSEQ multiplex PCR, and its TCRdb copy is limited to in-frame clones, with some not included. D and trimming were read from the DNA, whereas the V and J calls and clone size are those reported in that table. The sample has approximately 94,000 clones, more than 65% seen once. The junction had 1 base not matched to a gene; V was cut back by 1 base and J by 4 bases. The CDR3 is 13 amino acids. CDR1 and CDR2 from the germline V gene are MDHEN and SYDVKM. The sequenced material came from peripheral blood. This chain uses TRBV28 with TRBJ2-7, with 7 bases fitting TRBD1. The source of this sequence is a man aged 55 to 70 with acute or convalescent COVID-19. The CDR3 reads CASSLLGQYEQYF. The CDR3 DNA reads TGTGCCAGCAGTTTATTGGGACAGTACGAGCAGTACTTC.